The T cell receptor beta chain described here comes from a study of shared clonotypes between healthy human individuals. All of the donors resided in Nashville, Tennessee, and each was a Caucasian adult. Researchers partitioned CD4+ cells into CD45RA+ naive and CD45RA-negative memory subsets. V was cut by 8 bases and J by 5 bases, with 15 bases left in between. Germline CDR1 reads MDHEN; CDR2 reads SYDVKM. This CDR3 is 13 amino acids long. Only a few counts were recorded for this clone. Sorted-subset replicate PCRs used 200 ng DNA, approximately 27,000 T cell genomes. The repertoire was sequenced with immunoSEQ multiplex PCR; TCRdb's copy has only in-frame clones and lacks some. The sample includes under 1,100,000 clones, roughly 80% seen only once; the top ten take 1.4% to 1.5%.

Sample: memory CD4+ T cells sorted from blood. Noted subset: CD45RA-negative fraction. The rearrangement uses TRBV28 and TRBJ1-1; possible D gene TRBD1, 6 bases. This sequence was found in a man between 18 and 29 years old in good health. The CDR3 DNA follows: TGTGCCAGCTCTGTGGGGGCAGGAACTGAAGCTTTCTTT. Encoded protein: CASSVGAGTEAFF.